This T cell receptor beta chain was retrieved from a study of blood T cell repertoires in COVID-19. This table comes from immunoSEQ multiplex PCR, and its TCRdb copy is limited to in-frame clones, with some not included. The table lists fewer than 350,000 clones, approximately 86% of them singletons. From germline, CDR1 is MNHEY and CDR2 SMNVEV (reference sequence). Trimming removed 2 bases from V and 4 bases from J, with 9 bases in between. This CDR3 region has 13 residues. Sequenced: peripheral blood. The receptor was derived from a man in his forties with active or convalescent COVID-19. The V call is TRBV27, the J call TRBJ2-7; tentative D call: TRBD1 (5 bases). The CDR3 DNA sequence: TGTGCCAGCAGTTTAGGGGCAGAGTACGAGCAGTACTTC. It encodes CASSLGAEYEQYF.